This entry describes one TCR beta chain. Its target is not known. Anti-CD3/anti-CD28 beads served as a nonspecific positive control stimulus. CD4+ T cells upregulating both CD40 ligand and CD69 were sorted as responding cells. The sample is drawn from a study of persistence of HIV-infected CD4 T cells. Whole-study findings and limits: Antigen-responding cells were enriched for degenerate expanded CDR3beta sequences.

The libraries were made with immunoSEQ version 4 in survey mode. Data came from immunoSEQ multiplex PCR; TCRdb stores just in-frame clones and leaves some out. The sample carries 35,000 to 50,000 clones, approximately 90% recorded once. This CDR3 contains 15 residues. CDR1 and CDR2 (germline): ENHRY, SYGVKD. Trimming removed 4 bases from V and 1 base from J; junction bases left unmatched: 4. The origin of this receptor is an adult man with HIV who was CMV-seropositive. The V and J genes are TRBV10-3 and TRBJ1-5; TRBD1 agrees at 7 bases. The sample here was CD4+ T cells sorted from PBMCs after 18-hour stimulation, taken from a patient who received antiretroviral therapy. The CDR3 DNA follows: TGTGCCATCAGTGGCGGACAGGCGAGCAATCAGCCCCAGCATTTT. Its protein product is CAISGGQASNQPQHF.